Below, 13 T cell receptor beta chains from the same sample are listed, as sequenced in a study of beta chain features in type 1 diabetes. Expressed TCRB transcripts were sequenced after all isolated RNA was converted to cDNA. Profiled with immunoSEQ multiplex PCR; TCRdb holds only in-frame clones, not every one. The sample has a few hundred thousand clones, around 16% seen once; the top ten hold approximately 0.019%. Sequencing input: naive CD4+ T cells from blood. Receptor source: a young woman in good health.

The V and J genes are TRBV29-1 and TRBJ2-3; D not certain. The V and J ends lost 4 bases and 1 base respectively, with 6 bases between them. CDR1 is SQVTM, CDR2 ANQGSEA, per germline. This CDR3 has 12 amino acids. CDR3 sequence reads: CSVGLGTDTQYF. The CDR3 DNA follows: TGCAGCGTTGGATTAGGCACAGATACGCAGTATTTT.

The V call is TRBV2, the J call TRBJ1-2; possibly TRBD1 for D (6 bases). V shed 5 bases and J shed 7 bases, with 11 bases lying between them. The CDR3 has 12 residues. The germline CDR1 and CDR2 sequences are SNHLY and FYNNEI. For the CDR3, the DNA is TGTGCCAGCAGTCTTCAGGGGATTGGCTACACCTTC. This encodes CASSLQGIGYTF.

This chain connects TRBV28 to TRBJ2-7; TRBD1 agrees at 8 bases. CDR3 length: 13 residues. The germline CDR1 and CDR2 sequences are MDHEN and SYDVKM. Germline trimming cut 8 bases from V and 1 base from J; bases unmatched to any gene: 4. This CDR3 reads CASGQGDSYEQYF. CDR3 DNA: TGTGCCAGCGGACAGGGAGATTCCTACGAGCAGTACTTC.

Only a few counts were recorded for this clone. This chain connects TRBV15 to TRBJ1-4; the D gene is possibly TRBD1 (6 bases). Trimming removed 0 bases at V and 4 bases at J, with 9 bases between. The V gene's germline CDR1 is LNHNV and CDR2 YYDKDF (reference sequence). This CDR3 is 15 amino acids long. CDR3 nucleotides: TGTGCCACCAGCAGAGAGGGGGCCTATAATGAAAAACTGTTTTTT. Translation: CATSREGAYNEKLFF.

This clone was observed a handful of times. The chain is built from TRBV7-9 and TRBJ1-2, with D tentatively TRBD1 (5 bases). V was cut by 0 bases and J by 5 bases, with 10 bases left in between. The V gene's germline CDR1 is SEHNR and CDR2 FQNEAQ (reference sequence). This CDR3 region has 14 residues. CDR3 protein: CASSLALDSYGYTF. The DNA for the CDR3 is TGTGCCAGCAGCTTAGCGCTTGACAGTTATGGCTACACCTTC.

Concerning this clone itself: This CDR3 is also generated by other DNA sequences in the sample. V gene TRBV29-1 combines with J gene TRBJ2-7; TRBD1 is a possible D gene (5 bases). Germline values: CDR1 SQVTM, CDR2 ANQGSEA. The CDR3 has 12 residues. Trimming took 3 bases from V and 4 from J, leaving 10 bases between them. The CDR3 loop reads CSVEVSGYEQYF. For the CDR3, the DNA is TGCAGCGTTGAGGTCTCAGGGTACGAGCAGTACTTC.

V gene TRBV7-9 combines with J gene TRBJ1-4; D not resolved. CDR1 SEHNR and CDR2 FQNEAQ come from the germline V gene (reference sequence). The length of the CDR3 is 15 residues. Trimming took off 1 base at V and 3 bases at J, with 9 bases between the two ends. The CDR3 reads CASSLVGSPNEKLFF. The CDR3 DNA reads TGTGCCAGCAGCTTAGTGGGCAGCCCTAATGAAAAACTGTTTTTT.

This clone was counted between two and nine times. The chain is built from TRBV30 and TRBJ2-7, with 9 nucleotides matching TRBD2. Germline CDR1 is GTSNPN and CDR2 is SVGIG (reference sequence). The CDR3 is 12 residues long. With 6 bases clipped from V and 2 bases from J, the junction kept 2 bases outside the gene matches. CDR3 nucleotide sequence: TGTGCCTGCGGCGGGGGGGCCTACGAGCAGTACTTC. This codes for CACGGGAYEQYF.

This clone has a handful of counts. The DNA of the CDR3 is TGTGCCAGCAGCCCACAGGGGAAGAATGAGCAGTTCTTC. Protein sequence: CASSPQGKNEQFF. The chain has TRBV7-2 and TRBJ2-1, with 7 nucleotides matching TRBD1. CDR1 and CDR2 (germline): SGHTA, FQGNSA. The CDR3 is 13 amino acids. V trimming: 5 bases; J trimming: 7 bases; junction bases outside the gene matches: 5.

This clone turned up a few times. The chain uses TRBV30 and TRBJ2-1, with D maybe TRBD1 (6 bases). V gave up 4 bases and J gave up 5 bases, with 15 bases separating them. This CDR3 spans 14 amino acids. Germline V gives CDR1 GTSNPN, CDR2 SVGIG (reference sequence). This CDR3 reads CAWNGRGSHNEQFF. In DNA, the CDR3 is TGTGCCTGGAATGGCAGGGGATCCCACAATGAGCAGTTCTTC.

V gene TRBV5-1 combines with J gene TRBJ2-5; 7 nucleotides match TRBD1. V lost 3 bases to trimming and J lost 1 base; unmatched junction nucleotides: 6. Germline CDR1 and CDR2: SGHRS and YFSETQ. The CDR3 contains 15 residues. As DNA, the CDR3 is TGCGCCAGCAGCTCAGGGGACAGATCCCAAGAGACCCAGTACTTC. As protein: CASSSGDRSQETQYF. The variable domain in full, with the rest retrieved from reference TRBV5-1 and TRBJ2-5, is KAGVTQTPRYLIKTRGQQVTLSCSPISGHRSVSWYQQTPGQGLQFLFEYFSETQRNKGNFPGRFSGRQFSNSRSEMNVSTLELGDSALYLCASSSGDRSQETQYFGPGTRLLVL.

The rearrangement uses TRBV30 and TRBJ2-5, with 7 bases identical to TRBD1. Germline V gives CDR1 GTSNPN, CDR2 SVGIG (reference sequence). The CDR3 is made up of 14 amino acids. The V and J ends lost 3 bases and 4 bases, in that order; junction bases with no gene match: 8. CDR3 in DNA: TGTGCCTGGAGCCCGGGACAGCCCCGAGAGACCCAGTACTTC. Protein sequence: CAWSPGQPRETQYF. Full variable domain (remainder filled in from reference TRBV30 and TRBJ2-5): SQTIHQWPATLVQPVGSPLSLECTVEGTSNPNLYWYRQAAGRGLQLLFYSVGIGQISSEVPQNLSASRPQDRQFILSSKKLLLSDSGFYLCAWSPGQPRETQYFGPGTRLLVL.

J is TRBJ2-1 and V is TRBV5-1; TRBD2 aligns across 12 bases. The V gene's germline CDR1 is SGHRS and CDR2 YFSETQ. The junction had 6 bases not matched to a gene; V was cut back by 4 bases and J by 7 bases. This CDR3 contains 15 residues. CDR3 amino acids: CASSLTSGSPNEQFF. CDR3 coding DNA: TGCGCCAGCAGCCTGACTAGCGGGAGTCCTAATGAGCAGTTCTTC.